The source of this T cell receptor beta chain is a study of blood T cells in healthy people across ages. Study-wide results and limits: Long-lived donors exceeded aged donors in naive CD4+ cells and diversity.

Germline V gene lookup returns CDR1 SGHRS and CDR2 YFSETQ. The CDR3 runs to 14 residues. Trimming removed 4 bases from V and 6 bases from J; junction bases left unmatched: 8. This clonotype showed up just a few times. The target antigen is unknown. A second PCR of about 7 to 11 cycles used a sample-barcoded 5' primer and a J-beta primer mix. Researchers report that each sample yielded at least 2.5 million CDR3-containing paired-end reads. One entry per CDR3 protein, called by TCRdb with MiXCR from the 5' RACE reads. The sample lists about 1.6 million distinct CDR3 sequences; roughly 30% were seen once.

The clonotype comes from a woman aged 25 to 45 in good health. This sequence joins TRBV5-1 and TRBJ2-3; 7 bases line up with TRBD2. Sequenced material: blood. As DNA, the CDR3 is TGCGCCAGCAGCCGAGTGGCGGGGGAGGATACGCAGTATTTT. Amino acid sequence: CASSRVAGEDTQYF.